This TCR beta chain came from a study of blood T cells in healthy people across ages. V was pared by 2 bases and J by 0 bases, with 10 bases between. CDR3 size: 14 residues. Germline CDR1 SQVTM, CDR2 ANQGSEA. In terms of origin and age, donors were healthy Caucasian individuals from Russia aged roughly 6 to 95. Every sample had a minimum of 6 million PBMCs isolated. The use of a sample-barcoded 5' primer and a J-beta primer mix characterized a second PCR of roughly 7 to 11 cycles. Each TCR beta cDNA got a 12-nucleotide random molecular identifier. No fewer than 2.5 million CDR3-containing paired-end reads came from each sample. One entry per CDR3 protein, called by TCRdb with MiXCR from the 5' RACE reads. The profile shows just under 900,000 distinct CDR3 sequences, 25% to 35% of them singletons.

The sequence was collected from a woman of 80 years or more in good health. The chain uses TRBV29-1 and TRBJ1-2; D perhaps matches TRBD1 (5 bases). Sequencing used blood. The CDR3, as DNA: TGCAGCGTTGAACGGGGGGGAGCTAACTATGGCTACACCTTC. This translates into CSVERGGANYGYTF.